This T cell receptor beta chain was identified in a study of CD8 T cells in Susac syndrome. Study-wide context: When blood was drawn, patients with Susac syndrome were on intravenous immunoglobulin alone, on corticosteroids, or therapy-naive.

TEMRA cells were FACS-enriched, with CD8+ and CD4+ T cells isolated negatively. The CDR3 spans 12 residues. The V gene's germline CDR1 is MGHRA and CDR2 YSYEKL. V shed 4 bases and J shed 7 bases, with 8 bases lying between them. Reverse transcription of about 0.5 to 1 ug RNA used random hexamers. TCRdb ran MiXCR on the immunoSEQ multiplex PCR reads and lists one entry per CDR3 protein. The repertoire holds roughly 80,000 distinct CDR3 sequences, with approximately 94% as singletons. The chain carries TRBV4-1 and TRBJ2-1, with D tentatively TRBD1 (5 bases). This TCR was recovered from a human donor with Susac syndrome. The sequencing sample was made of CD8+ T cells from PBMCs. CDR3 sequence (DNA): TGCGCCAGCAGCCCAGGGCGGAATGAGCAGTTCTTC. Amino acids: CASSPGRNEQFF.